The clone carrying this T cell receptor beta chain was observed a handful of times. This sample was taken from a study of the immune and genomic landscape of osteosarcoma. Background on the study: Diagnosis ages spanned roughly 5-90 years, median about 26. Most patients were poor-risk; roughly 70% had died.

TCRdb's table, derived via immunoSEQ multiplex PCR, lists solely in-frame clones and lacks some. The sample has about 10,000 clones, about two thirds seen once. Osteosarcoma specimens were post-treatment primary, local recurrence and metastasis tumors from poor-prognosis patients. This TCR was recovered from a human donor with osteosarcoma. Sequencing was done on a sample of osteosarcoma tumor tissue from the lung.

The CDR3 DNA follows: TGTGCTAGTGGTTTGGCCCGGGCCTACGAGCAGTACTTC. This gives the protein CASGLARAYEQYF. This chain uses TRBV12-5 with TRBJ2-7; D is unclear. Trimming took 1 base from V and 2 from J, leaving 6 bases between them. The CDR3 contains 13 residues. Germline lookup yields CDR1 LGHNT and CDR2 FRNRAP.